The rows below give T cell receptor beta chains drawn from one sample of a study of neurological immune-mediated disorders. TCRdb recomputed calls from the 5' RACE reads with MiXCR, one row per CDR3 protein. The sample holds 25,000 to 35,000 distinct CDR3 sequences, more than 10% seen once. Material for sequencing was PBMCs. These TCRs come from a man in his sixties in good health. The CDR3 runs from the conserved cysteine through the conserved F or W. A D gene is named only where the DNA matches it firmly. Not all rows give a size; the values are once, few, many and, for expanded clones, a class.

size	V	D	J	length	CDR3	DNA
many	TRBV7-2	.	TRBJ2-1	15	CASSLPRAGYNEQFF	TGTGCCAGCAGCTTACCCCGCGCCGGCTACAATGAGCAGTTCTTC
large	TRBV10-3	.	TRBJ2-7	15	CATASVAVKSYEQYF	TGTGCCACGGCAAGTGTAGCGGTTAAATCCTACGAGCAGTACTTC
many	TRBV7-6	.	TRBJ1-5	15	CASSLGAGVNQPQHF	TGTGCCAGCAGCTTAGGGGCAGGGGTCAATCAGCCCCAGCATTTT
many	TRBV2	.	TRBJ1-6	14	CASSRYSYNSPLHF	TGTGCCAGCAGTCGATACTCCTATAATTCACCCCTCCACTTT
many	TRBV5-1	.	TRBJ2-1	12	CASREGNNEQFF	TGCGCCAGCAGAGAAGGGAACAATGAGCAGTTCTTC
many	TRBV5-1	.	TRBJ1-3	14	CASSLGSLGNTIYF	TGCGCCAGCAGCTTGGGGAGCCTTGGAAACACCATATATTTT
many	TRBV12-3/TRBV12-4	.	TRBJ2-7	13	CASSYRTIYEQYF	TGTGCCAGCAGTTATAGAACTATCTACGAGCAGTACTTC
many	TRBV5-1	.	TRBJ2-5	16	CASSLGLGTYQETQYF	TGCGCCAGCAGCTTGGGACTAGGGACATACCAAGAGACCCAGTACTTC
.	TRBV7-9	.	TRBJ2-1	15	CVSSLGQTPYNEQFF	TGTGTCAGCAGCTTAGGACAGACTCCCTACAATGAGCAGTTCTTC
many	TRBV28	.	TRBJ1-1	14	CASSLRGGTTEAFF	TGTGCCAGCAGTTTACGCGGGGGAACAACTGAAGCTTTCTTT
many	TRBV20-1	.	TRBJ2-7	10	CSASGSGQYF	TGCAGTGCTAGTGGCTCGGGGCAGTACTTC
many	TRBV7-2	TRBD1	TRBJ1-1	12	CASRDSNTEAFF	TGTGCCAGCCGGGACAGTAACACTGAAGCTTTCTTT
many	TRBV27	.	TRBJ1-3	18	CASSLWRWRVNSGNTIYF	TGTGCCAGCAGTTTATGGAGGTGGAGGGTAAACTCTGGAAACACCATATATTTT
once	TRBV11-2	.	TRBJ2-3	18	CASSLYPLRAGRTDTQYF	TGTGCCAGCAGCTTATATCCCCTCCGGGCGGGAAGGACAGATACGCAGTATTTT
many	TRBV5-1	TRBD1	TRBJ2-3	14	CASSSGTGKDTQYF	TGCGCCAGCAGCTCCGGGACAGGGAAAGATACGCAGTATTTT
many	TRBV7-8	.	TRBJ2-7	16	CASSLQGLDIDYEQYF	TGTGCCAGCAGCCTTCAGGGGTTGGACATAGACTACGAGCAGTACTTC
many	TRBV5-1	.	TRBJ1-4	14	CASSLTGENEKLFF	TGCGCCAGCAGCTTGACCGGGGAGAATGAAAAACTGTTTTTT
many	TRBV4-1	.	TRBJ1-5	16	CASSHLQGDLNQPQHF	TGCGCCAGCAGCCATCTCCAGGGAGACCTAAATCAGCCCCAGCATTTT
many	TRBV7-9	TRBD1	TRBJ2-5	14	CASSHTGGEETQYF	TGTGCCAGCAGCCATACAGGGGGTGAAGAGACCCAGTACTTC
many	TRBV28	.	TRBJ2-7	17	CASSSDGYRANSYEQYF	TGTGCCAGCAGTTCCGACGGGTACAGGGCTAACTCCTACGAGCAGTACTTC
medium-sized	TRBV20-1	.	TRBJ2-3	16	CSAANVGHASTDTQYF	TGCAGTGCCGCAAATGTTGGGCACGCTAGCACAGATACGCAGTATTTT
many	TRBV20-1	.	TRBJ2-1	15	CSTAAIGAGHNEQFF	TGCAGTACTGCCGCCATCGGGGCGGGTCACAATGAGCAGTTCTTC
many	TRBV28	TRBD2	TRBJ2-7	14	CASMGLAVSYEQYF	TGTGCCAGTATGGGACTAGCGGTCTCCTACGAGCAGTACTTC
many	TRBV20-1	.	TRBJ1-1	14	CSARDIGGNTEAFF	TGCAGTGCTAGAGATATAGGGGGTAACACTGAAGCTTTCTTT
many	TRBV7-3	.	TRBJ2-2	14	CASRPGPTTGELFF	TGTGCCAGCAGACCCGGGCCGACCACCGGGGAGCTGTTTTTT
many	TRBV6-5	.	TRBJ1-3	18	CASSYSPGRALSGNTIYF	TGTGCCAGCAGTTACTCGCCAGGGCGCGCCCTCTCTGGAAACACCATATATTTT
many	TRBV6-2/TRBV6-3	.	TRBJ1-1	12	CASSYSITEAFF	TGTGCCAGCAGTTACTCTATCACTGAAGCTTTCTTT
many	TRBV28	TRBD1	TRBJ1-5	17	CASSSRQGFRGNQPQHF	TGTGCCAGCAGTTCCCGACAGGGGTTTAGGGGCAATCAGCCCCAGCATTTT
many	TRBV20-1	TRBD1	TRBJ2-7	12	CSARGTGRLQYF	TGCAGTGCTAGAGGGACAGGGAGGCTGCAGTACTTC
many	TRBV10-2	.	TRBJ2-7	14	CASSESGSSYEQYF	TGCGCCAGCAGTGAGTCTGGGAGCTCCTACGAGCAGTACTTC
medium-sized	TRBV7-2	.	TRBJ1-5	13	CASSWQREQPQHF	TGTGCCAGCAGCTGGCAGCGTGAGCAGCCCCAGCATTTT
many	TRBV20-1	.	TRBJ1-2	13	CSADSGESYGYTF	TGCAGTGCTGACTCAGGGGAGAGTTATGGCTACACCTTC
many	TRBV4-3	TRBD1	TRBJ2-2	17	CASSQEGQGVDTGELFF	TGCGCCAGCAGCCAAGAAGGACAGGGGGTCGACACCGGGGAGCTGTTTTTT
medium-sized	TRBV15	.	TRBJ1-5	15	CATSRDRAGHQPQHF	TGTGCCACCAGCAGAGATCGGGCAGGGCATCAGCCCCAGCATTTT
medium-sized	TRBV5-1	.	TRBJ2-7	16	CASSLDRDSPTYEQYF	TGCGCCAGCAGCTTGGATCGCGACAGCCCCACCTACGAGCAGTACTTC
many	TRBV7-2	.	TRBJ2-2	14	CASSPRASPGELFF	TGTGCCAGCAGCCCCCGGGCCTCACCCGGGGAGCTGTTTTTT
many	TRBV6-2/TRBV6-3	.	TRBJ1-5	13	CASRDSLAGPQHF	TGTGCCAGCAGGGACAGCTTGGCGGGGCCCCAGCATTTT
many	TRBV5-1	.	TRBJ2-2	15	CASSKETANTGELFF	TGCGCCAGCAGCAAGGAGACAGCGAACACCGGGGAGCTGTTTTTT
many	TRBV7-8	.	TRBJ2-1	15	CASSQMGLLLHEQFF	TGTGCCAGCAGCCAAATGGGACTCCTTCTACATGAGCAGTTCTTC
many	TRBV5-1	TRBD1	TRBJ1-2	17	CASSPRDSRATNYGYTF	TGCGCCAGCAGCCCCCGGGACAGCAGAGCGACTAACTATGGCTACACCTTC
many	TRBV7-9	TRBD2	TRBJ2-1	12	CASSYSGGEQFF	TGTGCCAGCAGCTATAGCGGGGGGGAGCAGTTCTTC
many	TRBV11-2	.	TRBJ1-1	13	CASSPGPNTEAFF	TGTGCCAGCAGTCCAGGGCCCAACACTGAAGCTTTCTTT
many	TRBV5-1	.	TRBJ2-3	16	CASSLGLAGHTDTQYF	TGCGCCAGCAGCTTGGGGCTGGCGGGGCACACAGATACGCAGTATTTT
many	TRBV5-1	.	TRBJ1-2	12	CASRTGTYGYTF	TGCGCCAGCAGAACCGGGACTTATGGCTACACCTTC
many	TRBV11-1	.	TRBJ2-1	13	CASSLRGYNEQFF	TGTGCCAGCAGCTTAAGGGGCTACAATGAGCAGTTCTTC
many	TRBV5-1	TRBD2	TRBJ2-3	15	CASSLILAGEDTQYF	TGCGCCAGCAGCTTGATACTAGCGGGAGAAGATACGCAGTATTTT
many	TRBV5-1	TRBD1	TRBJ2-5	15	CATTWDRPFQETQYF	TGCGCCACCACGTGGGACAGGCCCTTCCAAGAGACCCAGTACTTC
many	TRBV3-1	.	TRBJ1-5	15	CASSHQQGFNQPQHF	TGTGCCAGCAGCCACCAACAGGGCTTCAATCAGCCCCAGCATTTT
many	TRBV12-3/TRBV12-4	.	TRBJ1-5	13	CASSLAEGQPQHF	TGTGCCAGCAGTTTGGCCGAGGGTCAGCCCCAGCATTTT
many	TRBV20-1	TRBD2	TRBJ2-4	10	CSASRGVQYF	TGCAGTGCTAGTCGGGGGGTTCAGTACTTC
many	TRBV5-1	.	TRBJ2-5	13	CASSLGPQETQYF	TGCGCCAGCAGCTTGGGACCCCAAGAGACCCAGTACTTC
many	TRBV20-1	.	TRBJ2-5	16	CSARDADVGPQETQYF	TGCAGTGCTAGAGACGCCGACGTGGGGCCCCAAGAGACCCAGTACTTC
many	TRBV4-3	.	TRBJ2-1	17	CASSQMRSWLSYNEQFF	TGCGCCAGCAGCCAAATGAGAAGTTGGTTATCCTACAATGAGCAGTTCTTC
many	TRBV27	TRBD2	TRBJ2-7	15	CASSPLGLASYEQYF	TGTGCCAGCAGTCCCCTGGGACTAGCTAGCTACGAGCAGTACTTC
many	TRBV5-1	.	TRBJ2-3	14	CASSLGQSTDTQYF	TGCGCCAGCAGCTTGGGACAGAGCACAGATACGCAGTATTTT
many	TRBV5-1	TRBD2	TRBJ2-1	15	CASSTASGSDNEQFF	TGCGCCAGCAGCACAGCTAGCGGGAGCGACAATGAGCAGTTCTTC
many	TRBV2	TRBD1	TRBJ1-4	16	CASSRTGAATNEKLFF	TGTGCCAGCAGTCGGACAGGGGCGGCAACTAATGAAAAACTGTTTTTT
many	TRBV5-5	.	TRBJ2-2	17	CASSLRAGGVGTGELFF	TGTGCCAGCAGCTTGAGGGCCGGGGGTGTTGGCACCGGGGAGCTGTTTTTT
many	TRBV11-3	.	TRBJ2-1	12	CASSPRAGEQFF	TGTGCCAGCAGCCCAAGGGCGGGCGAGCAGTTCTTC
few	TRBV7-9	.	TRBJ1-5	13	CAGSATVNQPQHF	TGTGCAGGCAGCGCGACAGTAAATCAGCCCCAGCATTTT